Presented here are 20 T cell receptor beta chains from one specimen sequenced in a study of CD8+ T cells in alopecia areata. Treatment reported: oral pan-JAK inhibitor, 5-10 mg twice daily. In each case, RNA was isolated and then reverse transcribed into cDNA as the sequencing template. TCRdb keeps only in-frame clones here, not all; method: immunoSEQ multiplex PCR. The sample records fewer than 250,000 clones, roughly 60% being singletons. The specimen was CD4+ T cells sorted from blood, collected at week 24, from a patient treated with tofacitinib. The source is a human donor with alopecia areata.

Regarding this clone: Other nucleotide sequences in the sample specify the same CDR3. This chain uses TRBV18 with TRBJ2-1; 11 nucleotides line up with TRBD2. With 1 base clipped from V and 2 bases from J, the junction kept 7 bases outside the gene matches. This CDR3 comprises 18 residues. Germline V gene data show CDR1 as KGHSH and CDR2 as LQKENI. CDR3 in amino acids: CASSPRAPSGGTYNEQFF. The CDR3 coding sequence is TGTGCCAGCTCACCACGGGCGCCTAGCGGGGGGACCTACAATGAGCAGTTCTTC.

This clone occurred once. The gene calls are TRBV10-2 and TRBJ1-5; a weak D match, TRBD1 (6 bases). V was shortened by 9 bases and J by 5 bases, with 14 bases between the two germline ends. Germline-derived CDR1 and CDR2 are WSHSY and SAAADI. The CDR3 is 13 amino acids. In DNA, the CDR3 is TGCGCCAGGGCACAGGGAAGGGATCAGCCCCAGCATTTT. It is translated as CARAQGRDQPQHF.

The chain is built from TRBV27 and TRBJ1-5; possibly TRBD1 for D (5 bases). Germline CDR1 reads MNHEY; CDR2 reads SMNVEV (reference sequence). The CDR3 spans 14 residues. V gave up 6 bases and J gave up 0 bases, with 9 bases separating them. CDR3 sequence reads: CASRGGYSNQPQHF. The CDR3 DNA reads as TGTGCCAGCAGGGGGGGTTATAGCAATCAGCCCCAGCATTTT.

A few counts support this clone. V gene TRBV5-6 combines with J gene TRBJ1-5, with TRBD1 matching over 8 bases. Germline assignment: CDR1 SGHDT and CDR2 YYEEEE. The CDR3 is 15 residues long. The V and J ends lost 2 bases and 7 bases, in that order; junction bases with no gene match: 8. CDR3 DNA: TGTGCCAGCAGCTTTCGGACAGGGAGGGACCAGCCCCAGCATTTT. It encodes CASSFRTGRDQPQHF.

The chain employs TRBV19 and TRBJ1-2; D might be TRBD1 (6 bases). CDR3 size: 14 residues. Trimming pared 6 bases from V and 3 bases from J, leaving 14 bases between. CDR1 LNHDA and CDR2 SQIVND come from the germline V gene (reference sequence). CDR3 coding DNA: TGTGCCAGTAGGAGGGGGGACGCCGACTATGGCTACACCTTC. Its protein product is CASRRGDADYGYTF.

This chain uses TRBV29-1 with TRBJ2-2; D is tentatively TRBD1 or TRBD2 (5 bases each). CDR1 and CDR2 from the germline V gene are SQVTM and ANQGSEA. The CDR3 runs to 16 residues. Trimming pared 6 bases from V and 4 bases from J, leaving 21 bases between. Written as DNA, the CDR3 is TGCAGCGTCCCGCGCGGCCTGGGGGACCCCACCGGGGAGCTGTTTTTT. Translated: CSVPRGLGDPTGELFF.

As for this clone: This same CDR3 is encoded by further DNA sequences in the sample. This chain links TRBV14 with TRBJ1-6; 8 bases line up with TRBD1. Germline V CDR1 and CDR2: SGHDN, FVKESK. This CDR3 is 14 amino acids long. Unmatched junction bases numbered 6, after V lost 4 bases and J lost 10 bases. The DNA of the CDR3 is TGTGCCAGCAGCCCTCGGACAGGGCGATCACCCCTCCACTTT. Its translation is CASSPRTGRSPLHF.

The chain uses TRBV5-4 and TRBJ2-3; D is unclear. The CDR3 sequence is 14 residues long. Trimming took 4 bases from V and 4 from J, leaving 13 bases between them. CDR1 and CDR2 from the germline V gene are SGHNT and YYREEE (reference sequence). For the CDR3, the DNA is TGTGCCAGCAGCCCCGACCTTACCGCAGATACGCAGTATTTT. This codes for CASSPDLTADTQYF.

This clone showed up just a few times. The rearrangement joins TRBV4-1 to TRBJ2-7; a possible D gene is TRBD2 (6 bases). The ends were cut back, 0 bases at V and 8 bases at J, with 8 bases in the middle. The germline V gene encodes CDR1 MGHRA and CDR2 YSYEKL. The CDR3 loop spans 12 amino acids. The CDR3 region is CASSQDGGQQYF. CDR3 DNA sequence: TGCGCCAGCAGCCAAGACGGGGGACAGCAGTACTTC.

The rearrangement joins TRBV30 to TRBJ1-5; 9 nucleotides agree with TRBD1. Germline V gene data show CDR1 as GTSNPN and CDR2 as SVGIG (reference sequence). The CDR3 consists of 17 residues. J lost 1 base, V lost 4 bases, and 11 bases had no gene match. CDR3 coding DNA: TGTGCCTGGACCCGGACCGGGACAGGGACAAGCAATCAGCCCCAGCATTTT. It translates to CAWTRTGTGTSNQPQHF.

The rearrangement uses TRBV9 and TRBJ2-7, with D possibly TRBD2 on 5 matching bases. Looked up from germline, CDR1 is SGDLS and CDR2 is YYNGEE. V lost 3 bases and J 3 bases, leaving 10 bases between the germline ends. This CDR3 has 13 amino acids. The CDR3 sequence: CASSAPGYYEQYF. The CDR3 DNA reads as TGTGCCAGCAGCGCCCCGGGGTACTACGAGCAGTACTTC. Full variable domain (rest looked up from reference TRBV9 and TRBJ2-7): DSGVTQTPKHLITATGQRVTLRCSPRSGDLSVYWYQQSLDQGLQFLIQYYNGEERAKGNILERFSAQQFPDLHSELNLSSLELGDSALYFCASSAPGYYEQYFGPGTRLTVT.

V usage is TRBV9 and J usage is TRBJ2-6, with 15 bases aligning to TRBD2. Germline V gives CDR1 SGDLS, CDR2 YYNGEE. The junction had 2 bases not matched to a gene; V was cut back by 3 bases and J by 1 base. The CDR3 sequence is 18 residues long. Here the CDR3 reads CASSDGTSGGSGANVLTF. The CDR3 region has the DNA TGTGCCAGCAGCGATGGGACTAGCGGGGGGTCTGGGGCCAACGTCCTGACTTTC.

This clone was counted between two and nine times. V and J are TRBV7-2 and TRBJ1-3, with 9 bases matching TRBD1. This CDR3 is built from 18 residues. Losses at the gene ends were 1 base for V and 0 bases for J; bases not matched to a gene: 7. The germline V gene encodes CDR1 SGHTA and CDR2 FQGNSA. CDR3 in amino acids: CASSLGPPGQGSGNTIYF. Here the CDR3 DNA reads TGTGCCAGCAGCTTAGGTCCCCCGGGACAGGGCTCTGGAAACACCATATATTTT. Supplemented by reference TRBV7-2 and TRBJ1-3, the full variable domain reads GAGVSQSPSNKVTEKGKDVELRCDPISGHTALYWYRQSLGQGLEFLIYFQGNSAPDKSGLPSDRFSAERTGGSVSTLTIQRTQQEDSAVYLCASSLGPPGQGSGNTIYFGEGSWLTVV.

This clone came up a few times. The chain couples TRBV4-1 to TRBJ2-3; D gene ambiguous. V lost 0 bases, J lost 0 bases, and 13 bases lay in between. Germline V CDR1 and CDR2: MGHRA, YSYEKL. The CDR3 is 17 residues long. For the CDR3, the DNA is TGCGCCAGCAGCCAAGAAGGAGTATTCGCTAGCACAGATACGCAGTATTTT. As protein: CASSQEGVFASTDTQYF.

The CDR3: CAWSGLESKLFF. The CDR3 nucleotides are TGTGCCTGGAGTGGGTTAGAGTCCAAACTGTTTTTT. The chain links TRBV30 to TRBJ1-4; no reliable D call. In germline, CDR1 is GTSNPN, CDR2 SVGIG (reference sequence). V was shortened by 1 base and J by 11 bases, with 11 bases between the two germline ends. The CDR3 runs 12 residues.

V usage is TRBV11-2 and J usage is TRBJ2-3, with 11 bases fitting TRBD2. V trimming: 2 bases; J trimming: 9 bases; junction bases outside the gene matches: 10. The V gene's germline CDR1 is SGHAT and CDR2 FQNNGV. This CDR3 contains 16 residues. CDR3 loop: CASSLLSGGALETQYF. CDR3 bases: TGTGCCAGCAGCTTACTTAGCGGGGGGGCCTTGGAAACGCAGTATTTT.

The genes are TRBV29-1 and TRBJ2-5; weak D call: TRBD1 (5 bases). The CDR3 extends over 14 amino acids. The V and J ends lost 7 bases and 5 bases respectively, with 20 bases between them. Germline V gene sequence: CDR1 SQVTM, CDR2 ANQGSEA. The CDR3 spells CSGDRKTTGETQYF. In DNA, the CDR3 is TGCAGCGGAGACAGAAAAACTACTGGGGAGACCCAGTACTTC.

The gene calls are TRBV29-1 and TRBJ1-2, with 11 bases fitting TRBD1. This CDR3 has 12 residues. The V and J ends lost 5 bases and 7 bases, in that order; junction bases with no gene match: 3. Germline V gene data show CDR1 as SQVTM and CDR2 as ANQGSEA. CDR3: CSVTGTGGGYTF. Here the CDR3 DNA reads TGCAGCGTTACCGGGACAGGGGGTGGCTACACCTTC.

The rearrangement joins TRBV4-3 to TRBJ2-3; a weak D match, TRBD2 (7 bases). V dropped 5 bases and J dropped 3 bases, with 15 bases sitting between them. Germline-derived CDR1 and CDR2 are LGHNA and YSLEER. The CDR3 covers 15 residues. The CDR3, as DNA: TGCGCCAGCAGCACTCGGGGGGCCCCTACAGATACGCAGTATTTT. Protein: CASSTRGAPTDTQYF.

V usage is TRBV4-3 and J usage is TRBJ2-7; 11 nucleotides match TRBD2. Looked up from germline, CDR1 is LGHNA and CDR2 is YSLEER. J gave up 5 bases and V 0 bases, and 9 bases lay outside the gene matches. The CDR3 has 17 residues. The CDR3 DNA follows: TGCGCCAGCAGCCAAGATCCTAGCGGGGGGATGATAGACGAGCAGTACTTC. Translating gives CASSQDPSGGMIDEQYF.